The source of this T cell receptor beta chain is a study of Tregs in tolerant kidney transplant recipients. Study-level results: The most relevant donor-specific Treg TCRbeta repertoire apparently came from expansion with activated donor B cells.

Method: immunoSEQ multiplex PCR; TCRdb's copy keeps in-frame clones and lacks some. The table lists about 48,000 clones. About this clone itself: Antigen: not known. The DNA ends 3 residues before the CDR3 does, and the rest of the CDR3 is filled in from the germline J gene.

V lost 2 bases and J 2 bases, leaving 10 bases between the germline ends. CDR3 size: 16 residues. Germline CDR1 is KGHSH and CDR2 is LQKENI. The clonotype originates from a human donor who received a combined kidney and bone marrow transplant. The chain joins TRBV18 to TRBJ2-6, with no clear D. Sequenced here: CD4+ T cells from blood, sampled before the transplant. CDR3 protein: CASSPFLQTGANVLTF. CDR3 DNA, as far as it was read: TGTGCCAGCTCACCATTCCTACAGACTGGGGCCAACGTC.